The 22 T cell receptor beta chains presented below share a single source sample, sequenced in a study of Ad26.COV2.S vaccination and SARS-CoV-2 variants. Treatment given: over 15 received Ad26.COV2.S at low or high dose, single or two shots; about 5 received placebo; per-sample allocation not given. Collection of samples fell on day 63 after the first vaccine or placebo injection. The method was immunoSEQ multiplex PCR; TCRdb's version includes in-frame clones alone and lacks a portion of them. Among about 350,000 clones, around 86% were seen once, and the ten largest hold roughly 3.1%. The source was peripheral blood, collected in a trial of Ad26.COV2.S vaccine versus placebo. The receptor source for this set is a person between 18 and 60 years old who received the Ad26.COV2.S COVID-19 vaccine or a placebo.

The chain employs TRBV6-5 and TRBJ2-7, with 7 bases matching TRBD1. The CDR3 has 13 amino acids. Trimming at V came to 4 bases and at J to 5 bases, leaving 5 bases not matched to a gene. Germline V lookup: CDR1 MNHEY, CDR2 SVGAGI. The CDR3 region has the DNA TGTGCCAGCAGTTGGGACAGTTTGGACGAGCAGTACTTC. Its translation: CASSWDSLDEQYF.

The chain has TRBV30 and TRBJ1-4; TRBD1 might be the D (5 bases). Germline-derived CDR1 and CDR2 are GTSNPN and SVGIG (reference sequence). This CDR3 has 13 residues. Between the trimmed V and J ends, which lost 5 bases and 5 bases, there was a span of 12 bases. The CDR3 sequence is CAWEPDTNEKLFF. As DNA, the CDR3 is TGTGCCTGGGAACCGGACACGAATGAAAAACTGTTTTTT.

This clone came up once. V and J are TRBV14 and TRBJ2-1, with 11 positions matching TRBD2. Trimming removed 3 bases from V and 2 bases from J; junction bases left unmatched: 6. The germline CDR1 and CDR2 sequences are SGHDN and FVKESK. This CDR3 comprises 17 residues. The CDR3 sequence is CASSHTSGGLPYNEQFF. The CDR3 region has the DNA TGTGCCAGCAGCCACACTAGCGGGGGCCTCCCCTACAATGAGCAGTTCTTC.

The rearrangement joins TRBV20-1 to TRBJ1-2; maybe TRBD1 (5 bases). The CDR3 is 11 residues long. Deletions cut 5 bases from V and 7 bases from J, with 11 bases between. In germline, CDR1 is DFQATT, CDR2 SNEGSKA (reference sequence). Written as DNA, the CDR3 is TGCAGTGCTCAGCTCAGGGCTGGCTACACCTTC. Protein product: CSAQLRAGYTF.

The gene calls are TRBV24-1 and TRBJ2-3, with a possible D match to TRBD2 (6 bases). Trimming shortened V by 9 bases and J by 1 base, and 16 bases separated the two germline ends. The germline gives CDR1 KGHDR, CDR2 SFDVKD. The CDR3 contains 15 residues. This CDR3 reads CATGGTASGTDTQYF. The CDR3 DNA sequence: TGTGCCACCGGCGGGACGGCCTCTGGCACAGATACGCAGTATTTT.

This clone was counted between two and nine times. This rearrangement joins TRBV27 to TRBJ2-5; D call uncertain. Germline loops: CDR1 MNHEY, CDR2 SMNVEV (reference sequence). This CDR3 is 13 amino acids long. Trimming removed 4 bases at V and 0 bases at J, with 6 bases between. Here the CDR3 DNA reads TGTGCCAGCAGTTCGACCAACCAAGAGACCCAGTACTTC. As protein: CASSSTNQETQYF.

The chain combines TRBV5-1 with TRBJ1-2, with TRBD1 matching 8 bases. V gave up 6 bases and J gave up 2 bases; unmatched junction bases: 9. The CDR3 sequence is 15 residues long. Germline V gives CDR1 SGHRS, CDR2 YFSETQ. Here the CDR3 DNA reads TGCGCCAGCACCCCTTTGGGGACAGGAAACTATGGCTACACCTTC. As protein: CASTPLGTGNYGYTF.

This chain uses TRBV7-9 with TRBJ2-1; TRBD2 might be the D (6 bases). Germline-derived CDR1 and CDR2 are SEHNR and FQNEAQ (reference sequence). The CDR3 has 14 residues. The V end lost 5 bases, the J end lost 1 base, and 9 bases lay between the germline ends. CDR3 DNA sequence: TGTGCCAGCAGCGCGAGCGGGTCCTACAATGAGCAGTTCTTC. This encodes CASSASGSYNEQFF.

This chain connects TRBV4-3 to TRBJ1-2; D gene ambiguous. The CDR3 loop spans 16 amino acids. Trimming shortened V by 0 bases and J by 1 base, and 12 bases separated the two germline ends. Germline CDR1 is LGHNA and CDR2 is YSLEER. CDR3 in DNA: TGCGCCAGCAGCCAAGAAAATACAGCATATAACTATGGCTACACCTTC. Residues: CASSQENTAYNYGYTF.

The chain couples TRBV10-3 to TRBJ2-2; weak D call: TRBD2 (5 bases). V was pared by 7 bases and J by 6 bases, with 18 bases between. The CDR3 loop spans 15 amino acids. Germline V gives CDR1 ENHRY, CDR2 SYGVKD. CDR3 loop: CAITPGSVGAGELFF. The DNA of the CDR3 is TGTGCCATCACCCCGGGTTCTGTGGGAGCCGGGGAGCTGTTTTTT.

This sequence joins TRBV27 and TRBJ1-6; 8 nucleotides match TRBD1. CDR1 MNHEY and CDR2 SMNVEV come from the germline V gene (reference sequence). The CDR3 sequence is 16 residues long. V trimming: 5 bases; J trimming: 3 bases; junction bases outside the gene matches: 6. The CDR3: CASSEYRGSYNSPLHF. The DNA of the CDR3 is TGTGCCAGCAGTGAGTACAGGGGGAGCTATAATTCACCCCTCCACTTT.

The CDR3 DNA sequence: TGTGCCTGGAGTAGATCGGACAGGGACGGAAACACCATATATTTT. Translating gives CAWSRSDRDGNTIYF. J is TRBJ1-3 and V is TRBV30, with 8 bases that match TRBD1. The CDR3 has 15 residues. CDR1 GTSNPN and CDR2 SVGIG come from the germline V gene (reference sequence). With V trimmed by 2 bases and J by 4 bases, 7 bases remained unmatched.

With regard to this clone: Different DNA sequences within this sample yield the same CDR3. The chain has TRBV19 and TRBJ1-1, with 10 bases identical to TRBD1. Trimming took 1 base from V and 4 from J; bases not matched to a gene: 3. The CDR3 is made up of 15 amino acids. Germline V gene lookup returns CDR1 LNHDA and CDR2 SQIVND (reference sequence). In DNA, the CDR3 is TGTGCCAGTAGTATAGGGACAGGGGGGATCACTGAAGCTTTCTTT. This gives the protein CASSIGTGGITEAFF.

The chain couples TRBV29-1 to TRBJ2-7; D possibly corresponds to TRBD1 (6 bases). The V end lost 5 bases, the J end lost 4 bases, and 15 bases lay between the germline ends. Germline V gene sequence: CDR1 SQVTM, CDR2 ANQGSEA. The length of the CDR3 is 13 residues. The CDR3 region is CSVRSPGEYEQYF. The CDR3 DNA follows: TGCAGCGTTCGGTCCCCAGGGGAATACGAGCAGTACTTC.

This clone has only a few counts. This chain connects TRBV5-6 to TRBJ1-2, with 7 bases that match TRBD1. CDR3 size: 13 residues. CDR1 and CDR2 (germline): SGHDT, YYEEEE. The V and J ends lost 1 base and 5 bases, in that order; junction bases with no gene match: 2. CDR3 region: CASSLPGGYGYTF. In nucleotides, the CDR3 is TGTGCCAGCAGCTTGCCAGGGGGTTATGGCTACACCTTC.

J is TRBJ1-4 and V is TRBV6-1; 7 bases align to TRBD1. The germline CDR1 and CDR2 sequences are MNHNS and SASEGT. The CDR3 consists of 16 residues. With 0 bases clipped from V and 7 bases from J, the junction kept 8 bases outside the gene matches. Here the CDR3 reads CASSEASYRGGEKLFF. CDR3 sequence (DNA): TGTGCCAGCAGTGAAGCAAGTTACAGGGGTGGTGAAAAACTGTTTTTT.

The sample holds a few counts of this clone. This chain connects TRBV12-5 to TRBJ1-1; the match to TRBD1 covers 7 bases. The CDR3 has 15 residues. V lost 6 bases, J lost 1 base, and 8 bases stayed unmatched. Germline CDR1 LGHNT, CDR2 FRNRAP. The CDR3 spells CASGNYRTGNTEAFF. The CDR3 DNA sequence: TGTGCTAGTGGCAACTACCGGACAGGGAACACTGAAGCTTTCTTT. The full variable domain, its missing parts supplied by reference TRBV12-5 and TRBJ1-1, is DARVTQTPRHKVTEMGQEVTMRCQPILGHNTVFWYRQTMMQGLELLAYFRNRAPLDDSGMPKDRFSAEMPDATLATLKIQPSEPRDSAVYFCASGNYRTGNTEAFFGQGTRLTVV.

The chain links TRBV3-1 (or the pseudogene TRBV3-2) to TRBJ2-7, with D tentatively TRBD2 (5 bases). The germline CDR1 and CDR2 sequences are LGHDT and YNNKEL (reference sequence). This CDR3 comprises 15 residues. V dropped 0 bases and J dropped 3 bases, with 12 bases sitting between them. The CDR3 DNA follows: TGTGCCAGCAGCCAAGATCGGGCCGAGGGCTACGAGCAGTACTTC. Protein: CASSQDRAEGYEQYF.

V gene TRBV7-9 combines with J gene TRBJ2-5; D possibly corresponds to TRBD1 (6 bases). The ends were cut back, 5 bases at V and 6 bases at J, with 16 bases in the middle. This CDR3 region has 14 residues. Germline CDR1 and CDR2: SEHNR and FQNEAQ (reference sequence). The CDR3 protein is CASSLRGKSKTQYF. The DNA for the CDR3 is TGTGCCAGCAGCCTTAGGGGGAAATCGAAGACCCAGTACTTC.

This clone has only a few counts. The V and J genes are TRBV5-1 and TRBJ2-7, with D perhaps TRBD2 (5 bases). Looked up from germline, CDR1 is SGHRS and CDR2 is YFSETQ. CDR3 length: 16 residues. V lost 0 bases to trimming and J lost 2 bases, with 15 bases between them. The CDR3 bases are TGCGCCAGCAGCTTGGCCGGGATGGCAGCAGCCTACGAGCAGTACTTC. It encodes CASSLAGMAAAYEQYF.

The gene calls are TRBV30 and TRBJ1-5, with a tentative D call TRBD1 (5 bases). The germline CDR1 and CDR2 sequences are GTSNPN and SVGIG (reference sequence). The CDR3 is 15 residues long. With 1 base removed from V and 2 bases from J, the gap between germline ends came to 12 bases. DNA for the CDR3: TGTGCCTGGAGTGAGGTTCAGGGCGGCAATCAGCCCCAGCATTTT. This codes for CAWSEVQGGNQPQHF. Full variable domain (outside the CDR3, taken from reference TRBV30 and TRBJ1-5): SQTIHQWPATLVQPVGSPLSLECTVEGTSNPNLYWYRQAAGRGLQLLFYSVGIGQISSEVPQNLSASRPQDRQFILSSKKLLLSDSGFYLCAWSEVQGGNQPQHFGDGTRLSIL.

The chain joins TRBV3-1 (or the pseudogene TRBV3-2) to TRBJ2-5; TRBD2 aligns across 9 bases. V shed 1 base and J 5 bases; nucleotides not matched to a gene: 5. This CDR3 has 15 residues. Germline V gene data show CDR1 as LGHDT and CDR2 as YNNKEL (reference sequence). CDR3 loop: CASSQAAGGPETQYF. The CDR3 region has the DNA TGTGCCAGCAGCCAAGCCGCGGGGGGGCCGGAGACCCAGTACTTC.